Following are 27 T cell receptor beta chains from one sample sequenced in a study of T cell repertoires and HLA-DP antigens. The antigens of these receptors remain unknown. Clones were read by immunoSEQ multiplex PCR, and TCRdb kept only the in-frame ones, dropping some. The data show about 120,000 clones, 80% to 95% seen once. What was sequenced was CD4+ T cells from PBMCs. The receptors were gathered from a woman aged 18-29 years in good health and CMV-seronegative.

The genes are TRBV6-6 and TRBJ2-7; the match to TRBD1 covers 10 bases. The CDR3 length is 13 residues. CDR1 and CDR2 (germline): MNHNY, SVGAGI (reference sequence). J lost 5 bases, V lost 7 bases, and 5 bases had no gene match. As DNA, the CDR3 is TGTGCCAGCACCGAGGACAGGGGGAACGAGCAGTACTTC. Its protein is CASTEDRGNEQYF.

The gene calls are TRBV29-1 and TRBJ1-1; D perhaps matches TRBD1 (6 bases). Germline CDR1 and CDR2: SQVTM and ANQGSEA. This CDR3 has 14 residues. Trimming left V 7 bases short and J 6 bases short, with 21 bases between. The CDR3 is CSAVLTGFLAEAFF. The CDR3 nucleotides are TGCAGCGCCGTTCTAACAGGGTTTCTGGCTGAAGCTTTCTTT.

The chain couples TRBV5-3 to TRBJ2-4; D gene ambiguous. TRBV5-3 is recorded as an ORF, its role being uncertain. The CDR3 spans 15 residues. V lost 4 bases, J lost 0 bases, and 11 bases lay in between. CDR3 nucleotide sequence: TGTGCCAGAAGCCCCTCGCGGCTAGCCAAAAACATTCAGTACTTC. Its protein is CARSPSRLAKNIQYF.

This clone was recorded once. The rearrangement links TRBV6-1 to TRBJ1-6; 7 bases align to TRBD1. Germline V gene sequence: CDR1 MNHNS, CDR2 SASEGT. The CDR3 loop spans 15 amino acids. V lost 3 bases, J lost 7 bases, and 6 bases stayed unmatched. The CDR3 region has the DNA TGTGCCAGCAGTGACTGGACAGGCGGGAATTCACCCCTCCACTTT. Translated, it gives CASSDWTGGNSPLHF.

V is TRBV15 and J is TRBJ1-3; D unresolved. The V gene lost 3 bases and the J gene lost 4 bases, with 13 bases spanning the gap. The germline gives CDR1 LNHNV, CDR2 YYDKDF (reference sequence). The CDR3 spans 15 residues. CDR3 nucleotide sequence: TGTGCCACCAGCAGGTTTTCGACCGTAGGAAACACCATATATTTT. Its translation is CATSRFSTVGNTIYF.

The chain joins TRBV6-4 to TRBJ2-1; TRBD2 matches 9 bases. The trim removed 4 bases at V and 3 bases at J, leaving 4 bases unmatched. The CDR3 sequence is 15 residues long. The germline CDR1 and CDR2 sequences are MRHNA and SNTAGT. CDR3 protein: CASSAAGGVYNEQFF. The CDR3 coding sequence is TGTGCCAGCAGTGCGGCGGGAGGGGTCTACAATGAGCAGTTCTTC.

The chain couples TRBV7-6 to TRBJ2-1; TRBD2 matches at 9 bases. After removal of 5 bases from V and 4 bases from J, the junction contained 6 bases not matched to a gene. The CDR3 runs to 15 residues. CDR1 and CDR2 (germline): SGHVS, FNYEAQ. The DNA for the CDR3 is TGTGCCAGCAGCCAAAGCGGGAGGATTTACAATGAGCAGTTCTTC. Translating gives CASSQSGRIYNEQFF.

By sample share, this clone is medium-sized. V and J are TRBV2 and TRBJ1-4; the D gene is possibly TRBD1 (5 bases). Looked up from germline, CDR1 is SNHLY and CDR2 is FYNNEI. The CDR3 is 12 residues long. V lost 7 bases and J 7 bases, leaving 10 bases between the germline ends. CDR3 coding DNA: TGTGCCAGCAACCGGGACCGTGAAAAACTGTTTTTT. This gives the protein CASNRDREKLFF.

This clone is a singleton in its sample. This chain uses TRBV9 with TRBJ1-2; TRBD1 might be the D (6 bases). Germline V gene data show CDR1 as SGDLS and CDR2 as YYNGEE. Trimming shortened V by 3 bases and J by 8 bases, and 17 bases separated the two germline ends. This CDR3 has 14 amino acids. This CDR3 reads CASSARRGREGYTF. Written as DNA, the CDR3 is TGTGCCAGCAGCGCGCGCAGGGGAAGAGAAGGCTACACCTTC.

The chain links TRBV5-4 to TRBJ1-1; D is unresolved. Trimming stripped 6 bases from V and 1 base from J, with 16 bases between. Germline V CDR1 and CDR2: SGHNT, YYREEE (reference sequence). This CDR3 contains 15 residues. CDR3 loop: CASTNPRETNTEAFF. Written as DNA, the CDR3 is TGTGCCAGCACGAATCCCCGGGAAACGAACACTGAAGCTTTCTTT.

The V call is TRBV7-8, the J call TRBJ1-2, with TRBD1 matching 9 bases. The trim removed 2 bases at V and 4 bases at J, leaving 8 bases unmatched. Per the germline V gene, CDR1 is SGHVS and CDR2 is FQNEAQ. The CDR3 is made up of 16 amino acids. The CDR3 nucleotides read TGTGCCAGCAGCTTAATCCGGGACAGGGCACCCTATGGCTACACCTTC. Its protein is CASSLIRDRAPYGYTF. The complete variable domain, with remaining parts taken from reference TRBV7-8 and TRBJ1-2, reads GAGVSQSPRYKVAKRGQDVALRCDPISGHVSLFWYQQALGQGPEFLTYFQNEAQLDKSGLPSDRFFAERPEGSVSTLKIQRTQQEDSAVYLCASSLIRDRAPYGYTFGSGTRLTVV.

The chain combines TRBV19 with TRBJ1-4; 7 bases are a match to TRBD1. Losses at the gene ends were 5 bases for V and 7 bases for J; bases not matched to a gene: 10. Germline V gene sequence: CDR1 LNHDA, CDR2 SQIVND (reference sequence). The CDR3 covers 15 residues. CDR3 DNA sequence: TGTGCCAGTAGTTCACAGGGGCGCCTTTTTGAAAAACTGTTTTTT. Amino acids: CASSSQGRLFEKLFF.

This chain links TRBV2 with TRBJ1-5; D call uncertain. The CDR3 has 13 residues. Germline-derived CDR1 and CDR2 are SNHLY and FYNNEI. Trimming removed 4 bases from V and 3 bases from J, with 7 bases in between. CDR3 region: CASSASPNQPQHF. Here the CDR3 DNA reads TGTGCCAGCAGTGCCAGCCCCAATCAGCCCCAGCATTTT.

The chain has TRBV6-5 and TRBJ1-3; D may be TRBD1 (6 bases). The V gene lost 6 bases and the J gene lost 2 bases, with 11 bases spanning the gap. Germline loops: CDR1 MNHEY, CDR2 SVGAGI. The CDR3 totals 14 residues. The CDR3 DNA is TGTGCCAGCAGACCAACAGGGACTGGAAACACCATATATTTT. The encoded protein is CASRPTGTGNTIYF.

The count of this clone is one. The chain uses TRBV6-1 and TRBJ2-1, with D unresolved. CDR1 is MNHNS and CDR2 is SASEGT in the germline V gene. This CDR3 region has 14 residues. Deletions cut 7 bases from V and 2 bases from J, with 12 bases between. CDR3 nucleotide sequence: TGTGCCAGCATCAACTTCTGGGCCTACAATGAGCAGTTCTTC. Protein sequence: CASINFWAYNEQFF.

V and J are TRBV25-1 and TRBJ1-1; 11 bases map to TRBD1. Germline lookup yields CDR1 MGHDK and CDR2 SYGVNS. The junction had 7 bases not matched to a gene; V was cut back by 7 bases and J by 9 bases. The CDR3 contains 13 residues. CDR3 region: CASTTGDRGKAFF. The CDR3, as DNA: TGTGCCAGCACGACTGGGGACAGGGGGAAAGCTTTCTTT.

The gene calls are TRBV7-9 and TRBJ1-1; D is possibly TRBD1 (5 bases). With 5 bases removed from V and 4 bases from J, the gap between germline ends came to 14 bases. The length of the CDR3 is 14 residues. Germline CDR1 SEHNR, CDR2 FQNEAQ (reference sequence). DNA for the CDR3: TGTGCCAGCAGCCTACAGGCATCCCTCACTGAAGCTTTCTTT. As protein: CASSLQASLTEAFF.

The chain employs TRBV18 and TRBJ2-7, with TRBD1 identical over 9 bases. CDR1 and CDR2 (germline): KGHSH, LQKENI. CDR3 size: 14 residues. V lost 6 bases, J lost 0 bases, and 3 bases stayed unmatched. CDR3 residues: CASSRQGGSYEQYF. In DNA, the CDR3 is TGTGCCAGCTCCCGACAGGGGGGCTCCTACGAGCAGTACTTC.

The V and J genes are TRBV7-8 and TRBJ2-7, with D possibly TRBD2 on 5 matching bases. Germline CDR1 SGHVS, CDR2 FQNEAQ. Deletions cut 1 base from V and 8 bases from J, with 12 bases between. The CDR3 extends over 13 amino acids. In DNA, the CDR3 is TGTGCCAGCAGCTTAGACGAGGGCGGGCAGCAGTACGTC. Amino acid sequence: CASSLDEGGQQYV.

The chain couples TRBV7-9 to TRBJ2-1; perhaps TRBD2 as D (5 bases). The CDR3 sequence is 15 residues long. Per the germline V gene, CDR1 is SEHNR and CDR2 is FQNEAQ (reference sequence). Deletions cut 4 bases from V and 7 bases from J, with 17 bases between. Written as DNA, the CDR3 is TGTGCCAGCAGCTCCCTGAGGGAGCGCCCAAATGAGCAGTTCTTC. Translated, it gives CASSSLRERPNEQFF.

The sample holds one count of this clone. This chain connects TRBV18 to TRBJ1-1; D might be TRBD1 (6 bases). The CDR3 is 15 residues long. V lost 5 bases and J lost 2, with 15 bases in between. Germline V gene lookup returns CDR1 KGHSH and CDR2 LQKENI. The CDR3: CASSTQGIVNTEAFF. The DNA for the CDR3 is TGTGCCAGCTCAACACAGGGCATCGTTAACACTGAAGCTTTCTTT.

V is TRBV6-1 and J is TRBJ1-1; 7 bases line up with TRBD1. The trim removed 4 bases at V and 5 bases at J, leaving 7 bases unmatched. Germline V CDR1 and CDR2: MNHNS, SASEGT. The CDR3 consists of 14 residues. CDR3 nucleotide sequence: TGTGCCAGCAGTGTTAGGGACAGACGGACTGAAGCTTTCTTT. Translation: CASSVRDRRTEAFF.

This chain links TRBV29-1 with TRBJ2-5; 7 nucleotides match TRBD1. CDR1 and CDR2 (germline): SQVTM, ANQGSEA. V dropped 7 bases and J dropped 6; count of bases not matched to a gene: 8. The CDR3 totals 12 residues. The CDR3 sequence is CSANRGEKTQYF. The CDR3 DNA reads TGCAGCGCCAACAGGGGTGAAAAGACCCAGTACTTC.

The chain links TRBV4-2 to TRBJ2-1; no definite D call. Germline V gene lookup returns CDR1 LGHNA and CDR2 YNFKEQ. V was trimmed by 1 base and J by 5 bases, leaving 9 bases between them. The CDR3 runs to 14 residues. The DNA of the CDR3 is TGTGCCAGCAGCCAAGGTCCCTATAACAATGAGCAGTTCTTC. It specifies CASSQGPYNNEQFF.

The chain is built from TRBV6-6 and TRBJ2-7; 7 nucleotides agree with TRBD1. J gave up 6 bases and V 10 bases, and 12 bases lay outside the gene matches. Germline CDR1 and CDR2: MNHNY and SVGAGI (reference sequence). The CDR3 spans 13 residues. CDR3 in DNA: TGTGCCACGTCCCAAACAGGGGTGGGCGAGCAGTACTTC. Translated, it gives CATSQTGVGEQYF.

This clone was seen a single time. The chain combines TRBV5-4 with TRBJ1-2; unclear D gene. The CDR3 has 13 residues. The V and J ends lost 1 base and 8 bases respectively, with 12 bases between them. Germline CDR1 reads SGHNT; CDR2 reads YYREEE (reference sequence). The CDR3, as DNA: TGTGCCAGCAGCTTGAGGACCGTTGGGGGCTACACCTTC. Amino acid sequence: CASSLRTVGGYTF.

In this sample, this clone turned up once. The V and J genes are TRBV19 and TRBJ2-4; possible D gene TRBD1, 6 bases. The V end was cut by 1 base, the J end by 4 bases, with 14 bases between. The CDR3 is made up of 16 amino acids. CDR1 and CDR2 (germline): LNHDA, SQIVND (reference sequence). The CDR3: CASSIGQHGQKNIQYF. The DNA of the CDR3 is TGTGCCAGTAGTATAGGCCAGCACGGACAGAAAAACATTCAGTACTTC.